Below are 29 T cell receptor beta chains sequenced from a single sample in a study of T cell repertoires in cytomegalovirus infection. These receptors' targets are unknown. Each CDR3 protein gets one entry after TCRdb re-called the reads with MiXCR. The table lists about 340,000 distinct CDR3 sequences, 25% to 30% of them singletons. Here the sequenced sample was cultured PBMCs, taken from culture after CMV antigen stimulation. These TCRs come from a human donor in good health (CMV status not recorded). Some clones in this sample may be carry-over from other donors' samples.

In its sample, this clonotype was seen a few times. The V and J genes are TRBV19 and TRBJ1-1; D possibly corresponds to TRBD1 (5 bases). Germline lookup yields CDR1 LNHDA and CDR2 SQIVND (reference sequence). CDR3 length: 11 residues. Trimming removed 8 bases from V and 1 base from J, with 5 bases in between. CDR3: CASGGNTEAFF. DNA for the CDR3: TGTGCCAGTGGGGGGAACACTGAAGCTTTCTTT.

This clonotype occurred a few times. The chain combines TRBV3-1 with TRBJ2-7; TRBD1 might be the D (5 bases). With 2 bases removed from V and 2 bases from J, the gap between germline ends came to 13 bases. Per germline, CDR1 LGHDT and CDR2 YNNKEL (reference sequence). The CDR3 spans 15 residues. CDR3 protein: CASSQKQVLTYEQYF. CDR3 DNA sequence: TGTGCCAGCAGCCAAAAACAGGTCCTCACCTACGAGCAGTACTTC.

CDR3 sequence: CASSKVAGGPNTDTQYF. The CDR3 coding sequence is TGTGCCAGTAGCAAGGTAGCGGGGGGGCCGAACACAGATACGCAGTATTTT. The V and J genes are TRBV19 and TRBJ2-3; 11 positions agree with TRBD2. Germline values: CDR1 LNHDA, CDR2 SQIVND (reference sequence). V shed 6 bases, J shed 2 bases, and the junction held 10 bases outside the gene matches. CDR3 length: 17 residues. Looking up the rest from reference TRBV19 and TRBJ2-3 gives the full variable domain: DGGITQSPKYLFRKEGQNVTLSCEQNLNHDAMYWYRQDPGQGLRLIYYSQIVNDFQKGDIAEGYSVSREKKESFPLTVTSAQKNPTAFYLCASSKVAGGPNTDTQYFGPGTRLTVL.

This clonotype was counted at least ten times. The V gene is TRBV4-2, the J gene TRBJ2-3, with D unclear. The CDR3 has 14 amino acids. Trimming cost V 0 bases and J 5 bases, with 9 bases left between them. CDR1 is LGHNA, CDR2 YNFKEQ, per germline. CDR3 sequence: CASSQERPGDTQYF. CDR3 sequence (DNA): TGTGCCAGCAGCCAAGAACGGCCGGGAGATACGCAGTATTTT.

A few counts support this clonotype. The chain uses TRBV6-1 and TRBJ1-1; D is undetermined. V shed 6 bases and J shed 1 base, with 15 bases lying between them. The CDR3 is 15 amino acids. Germline V gene data show CDR1 as MNHNS and CDR2 as SASEGT. The CDR3, as DNA: TGTGCCAGCAGGATAAGACGGAGTACGAACACTGAAGCTTTCTTT. Protein sequence: CASRIRRSTNTEAFF.

This clonotype has a count of ten or more. The rearrangement uses TRBV7-2 and TRBJ2-1, with D possibly matching TRBD1 (6 bases). The CDR3 extends over 13 amino acids. Between the trimmed V and J ends, which lost 8 bases and 3 bases, there was a span of 11 bases. CDR1 and CDR2 from the germline V gene are SGHTA and FQGNSA. The CDR3 spells CASGQGIYNEQFF. The CDR3, as DNA: TGTGCCAGCGGCCAGGGGATCTACAATGAGCAGTTCTTC.

In its sample, this clonotype was seen many times. The chain is built from TRBV7-8 and TRBJ2-7, with 7 bases lining up with TRBD2. The CDR3 runs 13 residues. The V gene end was trimmed by 5 bases and the J gene end by 2 bases; junction bases not matched to a gene: 3. The germline gives CDR1 SGHVS, CDR2 FQNEAQ. The CDR3 DNA sequence: TGTGCCAGCAGCGGGAGGGCCACCTACGAGCAGTACTTC. The encoded protein is CASSGRATYEQYF.

The sample holds a few counts of this clonotype. J is TRBJ1-2 and V is TRBV12-3 or TRBV12-4; D is undetermined. Trimming shortened V by 1 base and J by 2 bases, and 8 bases separated the two germline ends. The CDR3 consists of 14 residues. The DNA of the CDR3 is TGTGCCAGCAGTTTAGGTTGGAAGAACTATGGCTACACCTTC. Its protein is CASSLGWKNYGYTF.

This clonotype occurred many times. J is TRBJ1-1 and V is TRBV7-2; D is uncertain. Trimming removed 3 bases at V and 0 bases at J, with 8 bases between. The CDR3 runs to 14 residues. Germline values: CDR1 SGHTA, CDR2 FQGNSA. CDR3 region: CASSLEIMNTEAFF. The CDR3 nucleotides are TGTGCCAGCAGCTTGGAAATCATGAACACTGAAGCTTTCTTT. The full variable domain, with the rest looked up from reference TRBV7-2 and TRBJ1-1, is GAGVSQSPSNKVTEKGKDVELRCDPISGHTALYWYRQSLGQGLEFLIYFQGNSAPDKSGLPSDRFSAERTGGSVSTLTIQRTQQEDSAVYLCASSLEIMNTEAFFGQGTRLTVV.

The chain joins TRBV10-3 to TRBJ1-1, with 7 bases lining up with TRBD1. Germline V gives CDR1 ENHRY, CDR2 SYGVKD. V gave up 7 bases and J gave up 0 bases; unmatched junction bases: 8. This CDR3 contains 15 residues. For the CDR3, the DNA is TGTGCCATCAAAAGAGACAGGGTCATGAACACTGAAGCTTTCTTT. This gives the protein CAIKRDRVMNTEAFF.

V and J are TRBV4-2 and TRBJ1-1, with 8 nucleotides matching TRBD1. This CDR3 is built from 16 residues. CDR1 LGHNA and CDR2 YNFKEQ come from the germline V gene. Trimming took 3 bases from V and 0 from J; bases not matched to a gene: 6. The CDR3 is CASSHGTGDLNTEAFF. DNA of the CDR3: TGTGCCAGCAGCCACGGGACAGGCGATTTGAACACTGAAGCTTTCTTT.

This clonotype was counted ten times or more. The chain couples TRBV4-1 to TRBJ1-1; a weak D match, TRBD1 (6 bases). Germline V gives CDR1 MGHRA, CDR2 YSYEKL. The CDR3 length is 15 residues. Trimming took off 4 bases at V and 5 bases at J, with 17 bases between the two ends. CDR3 region: CASSPMGGGLTEAFF. The CDR3 DNA follows: TGCGCCAGCAGCCCCATGGGTGGGGGGCTAACTGAAGCTTTCTTT.

This clonotype occurred many times. The chain employs TRBV6-6 and TRBJ1-2; no reliable D call. The V gene lost 2 bases and the J gene lost 4 bases, with 14 bases spanning the gap. Germline loops: CDR1 MNHNY, CDR2 SVGAGI (reference sequence). This CDR3 is built from 15 residues. The CDR3, as DNA: TGTGCCAGCAGTTACCCTTCCCGAGGGAGCTATGGCTACACCTTC. Protein product: CASSYPSRGSYGYTF.

The V call is TRBV12-3 or TRBV12-4, the J call TRBJ2-1; 9 bases line up with TRBD2. V gave up 3 bases and J gave up 0 bases; unmatched junction bases: 6. The CDR3 contains 17 residues. This CDR3 is CASSFRGRGSSYNEQFF. The CDR3, as DNA: TGTGCCAGCAGTTTTCGCGGGAGGGGTAGCTCCTACAATGAGCAGTTCTTC.

The chain uses TRBV27 and TRBJ2-7, with D possibly TRBD2 on 5 matching bases. Germline values: CDR1 MNHEY, CDR2 SMNVEV (reference sequence). The CDR3 has 15 amino acids. V lost 3 bases and J 3 bases, leaving 15 bases between the germline ends. The DNA of the CDR3 is TGTGCCAGCAGTTTTCGTGGGAGCAGGAACTACGAGCAGTACTTC. Protein product: CASSFRGSRNYEQYF.

The chain uses TRBV5-6 and TRBJ1-3; 7 bases are a match to TRBD1. V trimming: 5 bases; J trimming: 3 bases; junction bases outside the gene matches: 5. The CDR3 is 14 residues long. CDR1 is SGHDT, CDR2 YYEEEE, per germline. This chain's CDR3 is CASSPGQLGNTIYF. CDR3 nucleotides: TGTGCCAGCAGTCCGGGACAGCTTGGAAACACCATATATTTT. The whole variable domain, remainder taken from reference TRBV5-6 and TRBJ1-3, is DAGVTQSPTHLIKTRGQQVTLRCSPKSGHDTVSWYQQALGQGPQFIFQYYEEEERQRGNFPDRFSGHQFPNYSSELNVNALLLGDSALYLCASSPGQLGNTIYFGEGSWLTVV.

The genes are TRBV6-5 and TRBJ2-1; 11 bases map to TRBD2. This CDR3 is 14 amino acids long. Unmatched junction bases numbered 4, after V lost 6 bases and J lost 6 bases. Germline CDR1 and CDR2: MNHEY and SVGAGI. The CDR3 is CASRLAGAFNEQFF. The CDR3, as DNA: TGTGCCAGCAGACTAGCGGGAGCTTTCAATGAGCAGTTCTTC.

V gene TRBV5-5 combines with J gene TRBJ1-6; the match to TRBD1 covers 11 bases. Losses at the gene ends were 3 bases for V and 10 bases for J; bases not matched to a gene: 3. The CDR3 sequence is 14 residues long. Looked up from germline, CDR1 is SGHKS and CDR2 is YYEKEE (reference sequence). The CDR3 region is CASSSGQGESPLHF. Here the CDR3 DNA reads TGTGCCAGCAGCTCGGGACAGGGGGAATCACCCCTCCACTTT.

The genes are TRBV10-3 and TRBJ2-7; tentatively, D is TRBD1 or TRBD2 (5 bases each). The CDR3 spans 15 residues. CDR1 is ENHRY and CDR2 is SYGVKD in the germline V gene. V was pared by 5 bases and J by 7 bases, with 21 bases between. The CDR3 loop is CAISPQNAGSGEQYF. The CDR3 DNA is TGTGCCATCAGTCCCCAAAATGCAGGGTCGGGGGAGCAGTACTTC.

The rearrangement uses TRBV7-2 and TRBJ2-7; 8 bases match TRBD2. This CDR3 contains 14 residues. Germline loops: CDR1 SGHTA, CDR2 FQGNSA. With V trimmed by 5 bases and J by 5 bases, 8 bases remained unmatched. CDR3 nucleotide sequence: TGTGCCAGCAGCATTAGCGGGACCTACAACGAGCAGTACTTC. Translated: CASSISGTYNEQYF.

CDR3: CASSLASSGRAPETQYF. For the CDR3, the DNA is TGTGCCAGCAGTTTAGCTTCTAGCGGGAGGGCCCCAGAGACCCAGTACTTC. The rearrangement uses TRBV12-3 or TRBV12-4 and TRBJ2-5, with TRBD2 matching 12 bases. CDR3 size: 17 residues. The V gene end was trimmed by 0 bases and the J gene end by 4 bases; junction bases not matched to a gene: 6.

This clonotype was seen more than once but under ten times. The chain recombines TRBV7-8 with TRBJ2-5, with D possibly TRBD2 on 5 matching bases. CDR1 is SGHVS and CDR2 is FQNEAQ in the germline V gene. The CDR3 spans 15 residues. The V and J ends lost 3 bases and 5 bases respectively, with 16 bases between them. The DNA of the CDR3 is TGTGCCAGCAGCTTGGGTACTGGCCGCGGGGAGACCCAGTACTTC. Its translation: CASSLGTGRGETQYF. Variable domain in full (rest from reference TRBV7-8 and TRBJ2-5): GAGVSQSPRYKVAKRGQDVALRCDPISGHVSLFWYQQALGQGPEFLTYFQNEAQLDKSGLPSDRFFAERPEGSVSTLKIQRTQQEDSAVYLCASSLGTGRGETQYFGPGTRLLVL.

The chain couples TRBV20-1 to TRBJ1-2, with TRBD1 as a possible D gene (5 bases). V gave up 4 bases and J gave up 4 bases, with 7 bases separating them. Germline V lookup: CDR1 DFQATT, CDR2 SNEGSKA (reference sequence). The CDR3 sequence is 11 residues long. The CDR3 protein is CSATGTYGYTF. The CDR3, as DNA: TGCAGTGCTACAGGGACCTATGGCTACACCTTC.

The V gene is TRBV19, the J gene TRBJ1-2; D is unresolved. V was pared by 7 bases and J by 8 bases, with 14 bases between. Germline CDR1 is LNHDA and CDR2 is SQIVND (reference sequence). There are 12 residues in the CDR3. The CDR3 spells CASMDRAEGYTF. CDR3 DNA sequence: TGTGCCAGTATGGATCGGGCGGAAGGCTACACCTTC.

The rearrangement links TRBV9 to TRBJ1-5; a possible D gene is TRBD1 (5 bases). Germline V CDR1 and CDR2: SGDLS, YYNGEE. The CDR3 is made up of 14 amino acids. V shed 0 bases and J shed 7 bases, with 11 bases lying between them. The CDR3 DNA sequence: TGTGCCAGCAGCGTAGGTGGGGGGAGGCAGCCCCAGCATTTT. This gives the protein CASSVGGGRQPQHF. Complete variable domain (other parts from reference TRBV9 and TRBJ1-5): DSGVTQTPKHLITATGQRVTLRCSPRSGDLSVYWYQQSLDQGLQFLIQYYNGEERAKGNILERFSAQQFPDLHSELNLSSLELGDSALYFCASSVGGGRQPQHFGDGTRLSIL.

The rearrangement links TRBV12-3 or TRBV12-4 to TRBJ2-1; TRBD1 matches 9 bases. J lost 8 bases, V lost 2 bases, and 7 bases had no gene match. The CDR3 has 15 amino acids. CDR3 in amino acids: CASSLMGQGIHEQFF. In DNA form, the CDR3 reads TGTGCCAGCAGTTTAATGGGACAGGGTATACATGAGCAGTTCTTC.

The J gene is TRBJ1-1, the V gene TRBV25-1; 7 bases are a match to TRBD1. Germline trimming cut 8 bases from V and 8 bases from J; bases unmatched to any gene: 8. This CDR3 is 12 amino acids long. CDR1 and CDR2 from the germline V gene are MGHDK and SYGVNS. CDR3 sequence reads: CASLTYRGEAFF. CDR3 coding DNA: TGTGCCAGCCTTACCTACAGGGGAGAAGCTTTCTTT.

The rearrangement links TRBV3-1 to TRBJ2-7, with unresolved D. Germline V gene lookup returns CDR1 LGHDT and CDR2 YNNKEL (reference sequence). Trimming removed 8 bases at V and 3 bases at J, with 17 bases between. The CDR3 loop spans 14 amino acids. The CDR3 reads CASSPGVQVYEQYF. The CDR3 DNA reads TGTGCCAGCTCCCCTGGCGTCCAAGTCTACGAGCAGTACTTC.

The chain carries TRBV29-1 and TRBJ2-1; D uncertain. The CDR3 spans 11 residues. V lost 3 bases to trimming and J lost 9 bases, with 9 bases between them. The germline V gene encodes CDR1 SQVTM and CDR2 ANQGSEA. CDR3 coding DNA: TGCAGCGTTGAGGCTCTGGCTGAGCAGTTCTTC. It codes for CSVEALAEQFF.